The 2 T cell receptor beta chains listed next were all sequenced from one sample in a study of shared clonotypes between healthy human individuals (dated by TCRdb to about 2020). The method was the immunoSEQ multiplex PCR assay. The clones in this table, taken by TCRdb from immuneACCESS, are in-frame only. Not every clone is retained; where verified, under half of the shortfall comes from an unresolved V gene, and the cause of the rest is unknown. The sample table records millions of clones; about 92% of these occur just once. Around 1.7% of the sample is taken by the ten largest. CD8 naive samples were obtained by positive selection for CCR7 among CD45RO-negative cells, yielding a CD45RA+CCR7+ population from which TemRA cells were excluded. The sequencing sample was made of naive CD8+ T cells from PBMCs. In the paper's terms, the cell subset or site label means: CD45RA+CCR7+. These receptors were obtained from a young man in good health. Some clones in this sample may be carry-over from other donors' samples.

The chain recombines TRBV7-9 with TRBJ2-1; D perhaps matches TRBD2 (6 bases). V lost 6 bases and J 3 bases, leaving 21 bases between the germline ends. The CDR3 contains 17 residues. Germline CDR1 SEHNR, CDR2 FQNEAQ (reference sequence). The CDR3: CASRGSPGVKVYNEQFF. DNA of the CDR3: TGTGCCAGCAGGGGGTCCCCGGGGGTAAAAGTCTACAATGAGCAGTTCTTC.

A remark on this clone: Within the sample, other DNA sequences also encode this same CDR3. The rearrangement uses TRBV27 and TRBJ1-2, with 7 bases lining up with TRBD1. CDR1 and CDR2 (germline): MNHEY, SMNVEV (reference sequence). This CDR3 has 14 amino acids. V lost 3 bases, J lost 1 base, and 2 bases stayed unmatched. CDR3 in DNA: TGTGCCAGCAGTTTGGGACAGAGTAACTATGGCTACACCTTC. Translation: CASSLGQSNYGYTF.